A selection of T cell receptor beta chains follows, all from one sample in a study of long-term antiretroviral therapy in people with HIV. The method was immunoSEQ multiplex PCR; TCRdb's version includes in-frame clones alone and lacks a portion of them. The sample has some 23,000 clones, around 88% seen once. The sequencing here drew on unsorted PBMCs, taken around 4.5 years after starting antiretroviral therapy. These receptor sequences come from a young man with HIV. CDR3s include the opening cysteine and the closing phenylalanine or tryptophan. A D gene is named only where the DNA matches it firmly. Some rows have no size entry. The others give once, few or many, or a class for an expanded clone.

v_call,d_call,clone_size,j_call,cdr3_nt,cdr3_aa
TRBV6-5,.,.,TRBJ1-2,TGTGCCAGCAGTTTCGAAAACAGGGTTGATGGCTACACCTTC,CASSFENRVDGYTF
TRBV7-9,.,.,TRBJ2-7,TGTGCCAGCAGACCCTACGGGGTTTACGAGCAGTACTTC,CASRPYGVYEQYF
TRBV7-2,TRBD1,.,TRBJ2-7,TGTGCCAGCAGCTCCGGACAGGCAAACTCCTACGAGCAGTACTTC,CASSSGQANSYEQYF
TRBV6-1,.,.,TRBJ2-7,TGTGCCAGCAGTAAGAGCTACGAGCAGTACTTC,CASSKSYEQYF
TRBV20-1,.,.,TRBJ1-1,TGCAGTGTTCACCAGAACACTGAAGCTTTCTTT,CSVHQNTEAFF
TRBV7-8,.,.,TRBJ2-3,TGTGCCAGCAGCTTAGGGGTGGGAAGCAGGCTCCACACAGATACGCAGTATTTT,CASSLGVGSRLHTDTQYF
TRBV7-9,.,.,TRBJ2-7,TGTGCCAGCAGCTCCGGACAGACCTACGAGCAGTACTTC,CASSSGQTYEQYF
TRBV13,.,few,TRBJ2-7,TGTGCCAGCAGCTTAGGGTCGGGGCTCGAGCAGTACTTC,CASSLGSGLEQYF
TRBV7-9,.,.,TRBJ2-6,TGTGCCAGCAGCTTCGGGACGGGAAGCTCTGGGGCCAACGTCCTGACTTTC,CASSFGTGSSGANVLTF
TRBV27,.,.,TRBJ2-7,TGTGCCAGCAGTCCCGGTATTGGGGAGTACTTC,CASSPGIGEYF
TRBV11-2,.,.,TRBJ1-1,TGTGCCAGCAGCCCAGAGTACCTCGGGGGGATGGACACTGAAGCTTTCTTT,CASSPEYLGGMDTEAFF
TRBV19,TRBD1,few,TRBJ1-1,TGTGCCAGTAGACCACAGGGGTCGGGCACTGAAGCTTTCTTT,CASRPQGSGTEAFF
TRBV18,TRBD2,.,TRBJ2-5,TGTGCCAGCTCGCCCCTGACTAGCGGGGGGGCGAGGGGCCAAGAGACCCAGTACTTC,CASSPLTSGGARGQETQYF
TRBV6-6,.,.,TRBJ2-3,TGTGCCAGCAGGGCCCGTCGAGGGCCGACAGATACGCAGTATTTT,CASRARRGPTDTQYF
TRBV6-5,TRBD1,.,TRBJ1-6,TGTGCCAGCAGTTCGGTAGACAGGGGGCTATCACCCCTCCACTTT,CASSSVDRGLSPLHF
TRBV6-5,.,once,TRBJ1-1,TGTGCCAGCAGTTATTTCCTGCTGGGCAGCAACACTGAAGCTTTCTTT,CASSYFLLGSNTEAFF
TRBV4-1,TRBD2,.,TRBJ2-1,TGCGCCAGCAGCGTGGGACTAGCGGCCTACAATGAGCAGTTCTTC,CASSVGLAAYNEQFF
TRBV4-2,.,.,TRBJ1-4,TGTGCCAGCAGCCAAGAAGGGGTCCATACGGAGCCTGCAGAAAAACTGTTTTTT,CASSQEGVHTEPAEKLFF
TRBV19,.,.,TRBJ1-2,TGTGCCAGTAGTTGGATCGGTGGCTACACCTTC,CASSWIGGYTF
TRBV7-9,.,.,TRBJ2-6,TGTGCCAGCAGCTTAGTTACCGGCAATAACTTATCTGGGGCCAACGTCCTGACTTTC,CASSLVTGNNLSGANVLTF
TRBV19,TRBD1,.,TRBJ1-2,TGTGCCAGTAGTATTTCCCCTCGACAGGGGGATGGCTACACCTTC,CASSISPRQGDGYTF
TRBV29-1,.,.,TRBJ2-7,TGCAGCGTGGGACCATCGGGGTCCTACGAGCAGTACTTC,CSVGPSGSYEQYF
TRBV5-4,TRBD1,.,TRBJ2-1,TGTGCCAGCAGCCCCGGGGACAGCTACTCCTACAATGAGCAGTTCTTC,CASSPGDSYSYNEQFF
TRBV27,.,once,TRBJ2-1,TGTGCCAGCCGACAGGGAGGGTACGGGTACAATGAGCAGTTCTTC,CASRQGGYGYNEQFF
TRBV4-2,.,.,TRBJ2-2,TGTGCCAGCAGCCAAGGGGTTTTGGTCGGGGAGCTGTTTTTT,CASSQGVLVGELFF
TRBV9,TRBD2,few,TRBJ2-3,TGTGCCAGCAGCCGGGGGGATAGCACAGATACGCAGTATTTT,CASSRGDSTDTQYF
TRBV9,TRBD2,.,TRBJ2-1,TGTGCCAGCAGCGTAGATACGCGGGAGGGCGTAAAGGGTGAGCAGTTCTTC,CASSVDTREGVKGEQFF
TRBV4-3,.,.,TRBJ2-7,TGCGCCAGCAGCCAAGGAAAGGATTCCTACGAGCAGTACTTC,CASSQGKDSYEQYF
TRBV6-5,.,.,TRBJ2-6,TGTGCCAGCAGTTACTCGGAGGGCTCTGGGGCCAACGTCCTGACTTTC,CASSYSEGSGANVLTF
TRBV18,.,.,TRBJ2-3,TGTGCCAGCTCTCCGATCACAGATACGCAGTATTTT,CASSPITDTQYF
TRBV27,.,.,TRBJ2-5,TGTGCCAGCAGTTCCAGGGTCTGGGAGACCCAGTACTTC,CASSSRVWETQYF
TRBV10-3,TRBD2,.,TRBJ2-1,TGTGCCATCAGTGAGTCCACTAGCGGGAAGAGGGAGCAGTTCTTC,CAISESTSGKREQFF
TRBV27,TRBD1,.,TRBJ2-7,TGTGCCAGCAAACCGGGACAGGGGGCTAGGAGGTTGTTCTACGAGCAGTACTTC,CASKPGQGARRLFYEQYF
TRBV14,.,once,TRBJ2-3,TGTGCCAGCAGCCAAGTTGGCTTCACAGATACGCAGTATTTT,CASSQVGFTDTQYF
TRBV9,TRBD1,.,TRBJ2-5,TGTGCCAGCCCCATTGACAGGGGGAGCCCATTGGCGGAGACCCAGTACTTC,CASPIDRGSPLAETQYF
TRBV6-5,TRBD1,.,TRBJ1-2,TGTGCCAGCAGTTTTACCGGGACAGGGATGGGGCATGGCTACACCTTC,CASSFTGTGMGHGYTF
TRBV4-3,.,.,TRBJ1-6,TGCGCCAGCAGCCAGATGGGGAGGGGAGGCCCCTATAATTCACCCCTCCACTTT,CASSQMGRGGPYNSPLHF
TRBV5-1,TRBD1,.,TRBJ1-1,TGCGCCAGCAGCTCCCGGGACAGGGGGCGTTGGAACACTGAAGCTTTCTTT,CASSSRDRGRWNTEAFF
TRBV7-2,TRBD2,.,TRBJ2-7,TGTGCCAGCAGCTTAGGACTAGCAACTTACTACGAGCAGTACTTC,CASSLGLATYYEQYF
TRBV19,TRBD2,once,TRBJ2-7,TGTGCCAGTAGTACGGGGGGGACTGTCTACGAGCAGTACTTC,CASSTGGTVYEQYF
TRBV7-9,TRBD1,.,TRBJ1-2,TGTGCCAGCAGCCCCGGGACAGACTATGGCTACACCTTC,CASSPGTDYGYTF
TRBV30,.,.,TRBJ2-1,TGTGCCTGGAGGATATACGGGGGACCAGTATCTGAGCAGTTCTTC,CAWRIYGGPVSEQFF